The rows below give T cell receptor beta chains drawn from one sample of a study of T cell repertoires in cytomegalovirus infection. What these receptors recognize is not known. TCRdb re-analysed the reads in MiXCR, keeping a single row per CDR3 protein. The data hold approximately 100,000 distinct CDR3 sequences, with around 40% observed a single time. The material was CD8+ T cells from cultured PBMCs, obtained from culture after CMV antigen stimulation. The receptors shown here come from a human donor in good health (CMV status not recorded). Some clones in this sample may be carry-over from other donors' samples. CDR3s include the opening cysteine and the closing phenylalanine or tryptophan. The D gene is left open where the match is weak. Expanded clones are given a class, and other clones once, few, many or no size at all.

>NA|NA|TRBV2|TRBJ2-2
TGTGCCAGCCGGGACCCGGTGGGGCTGTTTTTT
CASRDPVGLFF
>NA|TRBD2|TRBV3-1|TRBJ2-3
TGTGCCAGCAGCCAAGAACTAGCGGGGGGGCCCGAAGATACGCAGTATTTT
CASSQELAGGPEDTQYF
>few|TRBD2|TRBV19|TRBJ2-1
TGTGCCAGTAGTATAGCTAGCGGGGGTACCTACAATGAGCAGTTCTTC
CASSIASGGTYNEQFF
>NA|TRBD1|TRBV27|TRBJ2-7
TGTGCCAGCAGTTTATACCCCCCCCCGGGACAGGGGTCCTACGAGCAGTACTTC
CASSLYPPPGQGSYEQYF
>NA|NA|TRBV6-5|TRBJ2-2
TGTGCCAGCTCACAGGGCTCCGGGGAGCTGTTTTTT
CASSQGSGELFF
>many|TRBD1|TRBV2|TRBJ2-7
TGTGCCAGCAGTGAATGGCAGGGGGTTAGCTACGAGCAGTACTTC
CASSEWQGVSYEQYF
>NA|NA|TRBV11-3|TRBJ2-5
TGTGCCAGCAGCTTCCCGAGATTCTTAGCAGGGGAGGATGAAGAGACCCAGTACTTC
CASSFPRFLAGEDEETQYF
>NA|NA|TRBV29-1|TRBJ2-2
TGCAGCGTTGATTGGGGACTTACGAACACCGGGGAGCTGTTTTTT
CSVDWGLTNTGELFF
>once|TRBD2|TRBV12-3/TRBV12-4|TRBJ2-1
TGTGCCAGCAGTCTGGGACTAGCGTCCTACAATGAGCAGTTCTTC
CASSLGLASYNEQFF
>NA|NA|TRBV2|TRBJ2-7
TGTGCCAGCAGTGCAGGGAGTGGCTACGAGCAGTACTTC
CASSAGSGYEQYF
>NA|NA|TRBV7-6|TRBJ2-2
TGTGCCAGCAGCTTAGGAACTAGTGGCGGGGAGCTGTTTTTT
CASSLGTSGGELFF
>NA|NA|TRBV19|TRBJ2-1
TGTGCCAGTAGTATATCACAGGGTCCTTATCAGTTCTTC
CASSISQGPYQFF
>few|NA|TRBV2|TRBJ2-7
TGTGCCAGCAAGAAGGAGGGGGCAAGTTACGAGCAGTACTTC
CASKKEGASYEQYF
>NA|NA|TRBV12-3/TRBV12-4|TRBJ2-1
TGTGCCAGCAGTTTAGCGGGACCGCAGGACGGGGATGAGCAGTTCTTC
CASSLAGPQDGDEQFF
>NA|NA|TRBV20-1|TRBJ2-5
TGCAGTACTAGAGATTGGGGCAGGGTCGAGACCCAGTACTTC
CSTRDWGRVETQYF
>NA|NA|TRBV6-6|TRBJ2-7
TGTGCCAGCAGTTACACCCGGACAGCCGCCGAGCAGTACTTC
CASSYTRTAAEQYF
>few|TRBD2|TRBV12-3/TRBV12-4|TRBJ2-7
TGTGCCAGCAGTTTAGGCGGGCTAGCGGGGCTGGGCGAGCAGTACTTC
CASSLGGLAGLGEQYF
>NA|NA|TRBV7-8|TRBJ2-2
TGTGCCAGCAGCTTAACATTTTTGCTTGCGAACACCGGGGAGCTGTTTTTT
CASSLTFLLANTGELFF
>many|NA|TRBV11-1|TRBJ2-2
TGTGCCAGCAGCTTGTCCACCGGGGAGCTGTTTTTT
CASSLSTGELFF
>NA|TRBD2|TRBV6-8|TRBJ2-1
TGTGCCAGCAGTTTACCAGCGGGGGTGAATGAGCAGTTCTTC
CASSLPAGVNEQFF
>NA|NA|TRBV5-1|TRBJ1-1
TGCGCCAGCAGCCTACTAGACATGAACACTGAAGCTTTCTTT
CASSLLDMNTEAFF
>NA|TRBD2|TRBV11-1|TRBJ2-3
TGTGCCAGCAGCACCTGGGAACTAGCGGGGCTGGGGCCAGATACGCAGTATTTT
CASSTWELAGLGPDTQYF
>NA|NA|TRBV6-5|TRBJ2-2
TGTGCCAGCAGTTTTGGGGACAAGGCGAACACCGGGGAGCTGTTTTTT
CASSFGDKANTGELFF
>NA|NA|TRBV6-6|TRBJ1-1
TGTGCCAGCAGTTACACTACGGGGACTGAAGCTTTCTTT
CASSYTTGTEAFF
>NA|NA|TRBV9|TRBJ1-1
TGTGCCAGCAGCGTAGACCGGTCAGGGGCTAACACTGAAGCTTTCTTT
CASSVDRSGANTEAFF
>NA|NA|TRBV27|TRBJ2-2
TGTGCCAGCAGTTTATGGTCGGGGAACACCGGGGAGCTGTTTTTT
CASSLWSGNTGELFF
>few|TRBD2|TRBV4-2|TRBJ2-3
TGTGCCAGCAGCCAAGATACTAGCGGGGTCCTGGATACGCAGTATTTT
CASSQDTSGVLDTQYF
>NA|NA|TRBV9|TRBJ2-1
TGTGCCAGCAGCGTAGGAGGGGGGGCATCCTACAATGAGCAGTTCTTC
CASSVGGGASYNEQFF
>NA|TRBD1|TRBV27|TRBJ1-5
TGTGCCAGCAGGGACGGACAGGGGAATCAGCCCCAGCATTTT
CASRDGQGNQPQHF
>many|NA|TRBV2|TRBJ2-7
TGTGCCAGCAGTGACCTTTTCTACGAGCAGTACTTC
CASSDLFYEQYF
>NA|TRBD2|TRBV19|TRBJ2-1
TGTGCCAGTAGTTCCCGAAGCGGGGGGGTCGCCTACAATGAGCAGTTCTTC
CASSSRSGGVAYNEQFF
>few|TRBD2|TRBV2|TRBJ2-1
TGTGCCAGCAGTGAAATAGCGGGGGGCACTTCCGGTGAGCAGTTCTTC
CASSEIAGGTSGEQFF
>NA|NA|TRBV7-8|TRBJ2-7
TGTGCCAGCAGCCGATCTGGGTCCTACGAGCAGTACTTC
CASSRSGSYEQYF
>NA|NA|TRBV12-3/TRBV12-4|TRBJ2-7
TGTGCCAGCGGACAGTTATACTACGAGCAGTACTTC
CASGQLYYEQYF
>many|TRBD1|TRBV7-9|TRBJ2-7
TGTGCCAGCAGCGCCCGGACAGGGGGGGTCTCCTACGAGCAGTACTTC
CASSARTGGVSYEQYF
>many|NA|TRBV4-1|TRBJ2-1
TGCGCCAGCAGCCAAGGGGCAGGGGGAGGGAATGAGCAGTTCTTC
CASSQGAGGGNEQFF
>NA|NA|TRBV28|TRBJ2-7
TGTGCCAGCCGTAGCCCCCCGGGGGAGCAGTACTTC
CASRSPPGEQYF
>few|NA|TRBV12-3/TRBV12-4|TRBJ2-2
TGTGCCAGCAATCCTGATAGGGGGTTGCACACCGGGGAGCTGTTTTTT
CASNPDRGLHTGELFF
>many|TRBD2|TRBV5-6|TRBJ2-3
TGTGCCAGCAGCTTGGGAATTAGCGGGGAAAAGGGTACGCAGTATTTT
CASSLGISGEKGTQYF
>NA|NA|TRBV7-9|TRBJ1-1
TGTGCCAGCAGCCCAACTGGGCGGGACACTGAAGCTTTCTTT
CASSPTGRDTEAFF
>few|TRBD1|TRBV7-8|TRBJ2-2
TGTGCCAGCAGCGAGGGACAGGGGGCGAACACCGGGGAGCTGTTTTTT
CASSEGQGANTGELFF
>once|NA|TRBV19|TRBJ2-5
TGTGCCAGTAGTAAACCCCGGGACGACTACGGAGAGACCCAGTACTTC
CASSKPRDDYGETQYF
>once|TRBD1|TRBV6-8|TRBJ2-1
TGTGCCAGCAGTCTGACAGGGGCTGAATACAATGAGCAGTTCTTC
CASSLTGAEYNEQFF
>NA|NA|TRBV4-1|TRBJ2-3
TGCGCCAGCAGCCTAGGAGCTACCCGGGCCCCAGATACGCAGTATTTT
CASSLGATRAPDTQYF
>NA|TRBD1|TRBV28|TRBJ1-2
TGTGCCAGCAGCCCCGACAGGGCTTATGGCTACACCTTC
CASSPDRAYGYTF
>few|NA|TRBV6-6|TRBJ1-1
TGTGCCAGCAAGGGGCCCCCTGAAGCTTTCTTT
CASKGPPEAFF
>NA|TRBD2|TRBV7-8|TRBJ2-3
TGTGCCAGCAGCTTAGGAAGCGGGGGACTGGATTTT
CASSLGSGGLDF
>NA|NA|TRBV27|TRBJ1-4
TGTGCCAGCAGTCTGTCCGGTACCTATGGGGGGAGTGAAAAACTGTTTTTT
CASSLSGTYGGSEKLFF
>NA|NA|TRBV7-9|TRBJ2-5
TGTGCCAGCAGCGTGACAGACCAAGAGACCCAGTACTTC
CASSVTDQETQYF
>many|NA|TRBV7-9|TRBJ2-3
TGTGCCAGCAGCCCCCCCGGGTCTCCGGGGGATACGCAGTATTTT
CASSPPGSPGDTQYF
>NA|NA|TRBV2|TRBJ2-2
TGTGCCATTCCCAAGGCTACCGGGGAGCTGTTTTTT
CAIPKATGELFF
>many|NA|TRBV2|TRBJ1-1
TGTGCCAGCAGTGAACTTGGGGGGGGAACTGAAGCTTTCTTT
CASSELGGGTEAFF
>few|TRBD1|TRBV14|TRBJ2-3
TGTGCCAGATACCGGGACAGGGGGCTTCCAGATACGCAGTATTTT
CARYRDRGLPDTQYF